One sample yielded the 17 T cell receptor beta chains listed below, sequenced in a study of blood T cell repertoires in COVID-19. Generated by immunoSEQ multiplex PCR, the TCRdb table keeps only in-frame clones and is missing some. The sample includes around 210,000 clones, approximately 85% of them seen just once. The sequenced sample was peripheral blood. The receptors come from a man between 45 and 60 years old with COVID-19, enrolled during active disease.

The chain recombines TRBV28 with TRBJ2-3, with 11 bases that match TRBD2. Germline V gene sequence: CDR1 MDHEN, CDR2 SYDVKM. The CDR3 covers 15 residues. Germline trimming cut 6 bases from V and 13 bases from J; bases unmatched to any gene: 15. CDR3 in DNA: TGTGCCAGCAGCGACACTAGCGGGGGCCCCGGGGACAAGTATTTT. Encoded protein: CASSDTSGGPGDKYF.

The V and J genes are TRBV21-1 and TRBJ2-5; the DNA was not compared with TRBD2, the D call given in the table. TRBV21-1 is assigned pseudogene status. This CDR3 contains 12 residues. CDR3 in amino acids: CAVSGGAETQYF. CDR3 sequence (DNA): TGTGCTGTATCGGGGGGGGCCGAGACCCAGTACTTC.

The chain is built from TRBV12-3 or TRBV12-4 and TRBJ1-2; no firm D call. The V gene lost 6 bases and the J gene lost 4 bases, with 9 bases spanning the gap. The CDR3 totals 12 residues. The CDR3 region has the DNA TGTGCCAGCAGCCCCGCCGGCTATGGCTACACCTTC. Protein product: CASSPAGYGYTF.

The chain uses TRBV3-1 (or the pseudogene TRBV3-2) and TRBJ2-5, with TRBD1 as a possible D gene (6 bases). The CDR3 loop spans 14 amino acids. Germline V gene sequence: CDR1 LGHDT, CDR2 YNNKEL (reference sequence). The V and J ends lost 4 bases and 0 bases respectively, with 9 bases between them. CDR3 nucleotides: TGTGCCAGCAGCCTGAACAGGGACCAAGAGACCCAGTACTTC. Amino acid sequence: CASSLNRDQETQYF.

This chain joins TRBV6-5 and TRBJ2-6; maybe TRBD1 (5 bases). CDR1 is MNHEY, CDR2 SVGAGI, per germline. The CDR3 consists of 14 residues. The germline V and J ends were trimmed by 6 bases and 4 bases, with 10 bases remaining between them. Written as DNA, the CDR3 is TGTGCCAGCAGCCCCAAGGGGGGGGCCAACGTCCTGACTTTC. Amino acids: CASSPKGGANVLTF.

This rearrangement joins TRBV29-1 to TRBJ1-1, with D possibly being TRBD1 (6 bases). The V gene lost 3 bases and the J gene lost 6 bases, with 17 bases spanning the gap. The length of the CDR3 is 14 residues. Per germline, CDR1 SQVTM and CDR2 ANQGSEA. CDR3 region: CSVEGQVTLAEAFF. CDR3 coding DNA: TGCAGCGTTGAGGGACAAGTCACCCTCGCTGAAGCTTTCTTT. The variable domain in full, completed from reference TRBV29-1 and TRBJ1-1, reads SAVISQKPSRDICQRGTSLTIQCQVDSQVTMMFWYRQQPGQSLTLIATANQGSEATYESGFVIDKFPISRPNLTFSTLTVSNMSPEDSSIYLCSVEGQVTLAEAFFGQGTRLTVV.

The CDR3 DNA is TGTGCCAGCAGCTTAAACCTGGGGACAGGGAGACACAATGAGCAGTTCTTC. This codes for CASSLNLGTGRHNEQFF. The rearrangement uses TRBV11-3 and TRBJ2-1; 9 bases fit TRBD1. This CDR3 region has 17 residues. The V gene end was trimmed by 2 bases and the J gene end by 5 bases; junction bases not matched to a gene: 10. Germline CDR1 and CDR2: SGHNT and YENEEA.

On this clone itself: Other DNA sequences in the same sample also yield this CDR3. The chain joins TRBV5-4 to TRBJ2-3, with D maybe TRBD1 (6 bases). This CDR3 has 14 residues. In germline, CDR1 is SGHNT, CDR2 YYREEE (reference sequence). The ends were cut back, 0 bases at V and 1 base at J, with 6 bases in the middle. The CDR3 coding sequence is TGTGCCAGCAGCTTGGCAGGGGGCACAGATACGCAGTATTTT. The encoded protein is CASSLAGGTDTQYF.

The chain carries TRBV13 and TRBJ1-4, with D perhaps matching TRBD1 (5 bases). Germline V gene lookup returns CDR1 PRHDT and CDR2 FYEKMQ (reference sequence). Deletions cut 7 bases from V and 8 bases from J, with 20 bases between. The CDR3 is made up of 15 amino acids. The CDR3 sequence is CASTQMGTIKEKLFF. Written as DNA, the CDR3 is TGTGCCAGCACTCAGATGGGGACTATCAAAGAAAAACTGTTTTTT. The complete variable domain, with remaining parts taken from reference TRBV13 and TRBJ1-4, reads AAGVIQSPRHLIKEKRETATLKCYPIPRHDTVYWYQQGPGQDPQFLISFYEKMQSDKGSIPDRFSAQQFSDYHSELNMSSLELGDSALYFCASTQMGTIKEKLFFGSGTQLSVL.

This clone was observed a few times. V and J are TRBV6-5 and TRBJ2-3; 13 bases agree with TRBD2. The J segment lost 2 bases and the V segment lost 4 bases, leaving 3 bases of the junction unmatched. The CDR3 runs to 16 residues. Looked up from germline, CDR1 is MNHEY and CDR2 is SVGAGI. CDR3 protein: CASSSGLAGDTDTQYF. CDR3 DNA: TGTGCCAGCAGTTCAGGACTAGCGGGGGACACAGATACGCAGTATTTT.

This chain connects TRBV6-5 to TRBJ1-2; tentatively, D is TRBD1 (6 bases). Germline V gene lookup returns CDR1 MNHEY and CDR2 SVGAGI. The ends were cut back, 0 bases at V and 6 bases at J, with 8 bases in the middle. The CDR3 contains 13 residues. CDR3 loop: CASSYSTGNGYTF. CDR3 sequence (DNA): TGTGCCAGCAGTTACTCAACAGGGAATGGCTACACCTTC.

V usage is TRBV7-2 and J usage is TRBJ2-7; 8 bases agree with TRBD2. Germline CDR1 and CDR2: SGHTA and FQGNSA. The CDR3 loop spans 16 amino acids. With 6 bases clipped from V and 0 bases from J, the junction kept 10 bases outside the gene matches. This CDR3 is CASRPAGGGSSYEQYF. The CDR3 bases are TGTGCCAGCAGGCCCGCCGGGGGGGGGAGCTCCTACGAGCAGTACTTC. The full variable domain, rest sourced from reference TRBV7-2 and TRBJ2-7, is GAGVSQSPSNKVTEKGKDVELRCDPISGHTALYWYRQSLGQGLEFLIYFQGNSAPDKSGLPSDRFSAERTGGSVSTLTIQRTQQEDSAVYLCASRPAGGGSSYEQYFGPGTRLTVT.

This clone was observed a handful of times. The chain joins TRBV19 to TRBJ1-3; the D is unclear. Trimming took off 5 bases at V and 1 base at J, with 9 bases between the two ends. The CDR3 consists of 14 residues. The germline CDR1 and CDR2 sequences are LNHDA and SQIVND (reference sequence). The CDR3 here is CASSGPRSGNTIYF. The CDR3 DNA follows: TGTGCCAGTAGTGGGCCCAGATCTGGAAACACCATATATTTT.

This chain links TRBV4-3 with TRBJ2-3, with 13 bases lining up with TRBD2. J lost 2 bases, V lost 4 bases, and 3 bases had no gene match. The germline V gene has CDR1 LGHNA and CDR2 YSLEER. This CDR3 region has 16 residues. CDR3 DNA: TGCGCCAGCAGCCCAACTAGCGGGGGGGCCACAGATACGCAGTATTTT. This codes for CASSPTSGGATDTQYF.

The rearrangement links TRBV6-4 to TRBJ2-1; 14 nucleotides match TRBD2. Per germline, CDR1 MRHNA and CDR2 SNTAGT. The CDR3 loop spans 16 amino acids. The junction had 2 bases not matched to a gene; V was cut back by 5 bases and J by 2 bases. The CDR3 nucleotides are TGTGCCAGCAGTAAGACTAGCGGGGGGGCCTACAATGAGCAGTTCTTC. Translated, it gives CASSKTSGGAYNEQFF.

This clone was counted only a few times. CDR3 loop: CASSVEANNSPLHF. DNA for the CDR3: TGTGCCAGCAGCGTGGAGGCGAATAATTCACCCCTCCACTTT. This sequence joins TRBV7-9 and TRBJ1-6; D gene ambiguous. CDR1 and CDR2 from the germline V gene are SEHNR and FQNEAQ (reference sequence). This CDR3 spans 14 amino acids. Trimming removed 5 bases at V and 5 bases at J, with 10 bases between.

The chain uses TRBV28 and TRBJ2-3; D not resolved. V gave up 2 bases and J gave up 2 bases, with 17 bases separating them. The CDR3 is made up of 17 amino acids. Germline CDR1 MDHEN, CDR2 SYDVKM. CDR3 nucleotides: TGTGCCAGCAGTTTAACAGCTGCTCGAACCTACACAGATACGCAGTATTTT. Its translation is CASSLTAARTYTDTQYF.